The rows below give T cell receptor beta chains drawn from one sample of a study of blood T cell repertoires in COVID-19. The assay was immunoSEQ multiplex PCR, and TCRdb's table has in-frame clones only and misses some. This sample yields a few hundred thousand clones, of which around 89% are seen a single time; 0.95% to 1.5% belongs to the top ten. Sample: PBMCs or T cells enriched from blood (not recorded which). The receptors were gathered from a middle-aged woman with acute COVID-19. The CDR3 runs from the conserved cysteine through the conserved F or W. The D gene is left open where the match is weak. Size is stated for part of the rows, as once, few or many counts, or as a class when the clone is expanded.

clone size,V gene,CDR3 length,D gene,J gene,CDR3 protein,CDR3 DNA
-,TRBV30,13,-,TRBJ2-4,CAWGETVKNIQYF,TGTGCCTGGGGAGAAACGGTCAAAAACATTCAGTACTTC
-,TRBV2,15,TRBD2,TRBJ2-7,CASTSSGRLSYEQYF,TGTGCCAGCACCTCCTCCGGGAGGCTCTCCTACGAGCAGTACTTC
-,TRBV10-3,16,-,TRBJ1-1,CAISGAPISGFTEAFF,TGTGCCATCAGTGGGGCCCCTATTTCAGGGTTCACTGAAGCTTTCTTT
-,TRBV14,19,-,TRBJ1-1,CASSQDDRQAFSPHTEAFF,TGTGCCAGCAGCCAAGATGACAGACAGGCGTTTTCTCCCCACACTGAAGCTTTCTTT
-,TRBV30,15,-,TRBJ2-2,CAWSVWTISDGELFF,TGTGCCTGGAGTGTCTGGACTATATCGGACGGGGAGCTGTTTTTT
few,TRBV30,13,-,TRBJ2-3,CAWTVRRADTQYF,TGTGCCTGGACCGTCCGTCGCGCAGATACGCAGTATTTT
once,TRBV10-1,17,-,TRBJ1-3,CASSESETGSFGNTIYF,TGCGCCAGCAGTGAGTCCGAGACAGGCTCCTTCGGAAACACCATATATTTT
-,TRBV27,14,TRBD2,TRBJ2-7,CASRSSGSVYEQYF,TGTGCCAGCAGGTCTAGCGGGAGCGTCTACGAGCAGTACTTC
-,TRBV5-1,18,TRBD1,TRBJ2-3,CASSLNNRGQLGTDTQYF,TGCGCCAGCAGCTTGAATAACAGGGGACAGCTTGGTACAGATACGCAGTATTTT
-,TRBV11-3,12,TRBD1,TRBJ1-1,CASSGQGGTAFF,TGTGCCAGCAGTGGTCAGGGGGGAACGGCTTTCTTT
-,TRBV4-2,16,-,TRBJ1-1,CASSHALGDMNTEAFF,TGTGCCAGCAGCCATGCCTTAGGGGATATGAACACTGAAGCTTTCTTT
-,TRBV12-3/TRBV12-4,13,-,TRBJ1-2,CASTWGRNYGYTF,TGTGCCAGCACCTGGGGCAGAAACTATGGCTACACCTTC
-,TRBV5-1,17,TRBD1,TRBJ2-2,CASRQGPGTGDTGELFF,TGCGCCAGCAGGCAGGGCCCCGGGACAGGGGACACCGGGGAGCTGTTTTTT
-,TRBV14,14,TRBD1,TRBJ1-4,CASSPRQGVEKLFF,TGTGCCAGCAGCCCTAGACAGGGTGTGGAAAAACTGTTTTTT
-,TRBV18,13,-,TRBJ1-1,CASSEGRNTEAFF,TGTGCCAGCTCAGAGGGAAGGAACACTGAAGCTTTCTTT
few,TRBV6-5,16,TRBD1,TRBJ2-3,CASSYFGGQGTDTQYF,TGTGCCAGCAGTTACTTCGGGGGACAGGGCACAGATACGCAGTATTTT
-,TRBV10-1,13,-,TRBJ1-1,CASSEKSDTEAFF,TGCGCCAGCAGTGAGAAGAGCGACACTGAAGCTTTCTTT
-,TRBV30,17,TRBD1,TRBJ1-5,CAWSVMQGGYSNQPQHF,TGTGCCTGGAGTGTCATGCAGGGGGGATATAGCAATCAGCCCCAGCATTTT
-,TRBV28,15,-,TRBJ1-3,CASSFGRMRGNTIYF,TGTGCCAGCAGTTTCGGCAGGATGAGAGGAAACACCATATATTTT
-,TRBV7-9,10,-,TRBJ2-1,CASAYNEQFF,TGTGCCAGCGCGTACAATGAGCAGTTCTTC
few,TRBV30,14,-,TRBJ2-1,CAWSVREAYNEQFF,TGTGCCTGGAGTGTCAGGGAAGCCTACAATGAGCAGTTCTTC
-,TRBV5-1,19,TRBD1,TRBJ2-3,CASSRHRDRGQRIPDTQYF,TGCGCCAGCAGCCGCCACCGGGACAGGGGCCAAAGAATCCCAGATACGCAGTATTTT
-,TRBV4-1,15,TRBD2,TRBJ2-7,CASSHGLAGDYEQYF,TGCGCCAGCAGTCACGGACTAGCGGGAGACTACGAGCAGTACTTC
-,TRBV10-3,15,-,TRBJ1-1,CAISEGDILGTEAFF,TGTGCCATCAGTGAGGGGGACATTCTCGGCACTGAAGCTTTCTTT
-,TRBV13,15,TRBD1,TRBJ1-4,CASSLGDRDNEKLFF,TGTGCCAGCAGCTTAGGGGACAGGGATAATGAAAAACTGTTTTTT
-,TRBV13,15,-,TRBJ1-1,CASSHPQDPRSEAFF,TGTGCCAGCAGCCACCCACAGGACCCTAGGTCTGAAGCTTTCTTT
-,TRBV2,16,TRBD1,TRBJ2-2,CASSEVGQGPTGELFF,TGTGCCAGCAGTGAAGTTGGACAGGGGCCCACCGGGGAGCTGTTTTTT
-,TRBV28,14,TRBD1,TRBJ1-1,CASSNPDRETEAFF,TGTGCCAGCAGTAACCCGGACAGGGAGACTGAAGCTTTCTTT
-,TRBV28,15,TRBD1,TRBJ1-5,CASSSPGQGGQPQHF,TGTGCCAGCAGTTCACCGGGACAGGGCGGTCAGCCCCAGCATTTT